This entry lists 3 T cell receptor beta chains sequenced from one sample in a study of T cell clones after liver transplantation. Profiled with immunoSEQ multiplex PCR; TCRdb holds only in-frame clones, not every one. The sample lists 40,000 to 55,000 clones; more than 65% were seen once. Source: CD4+ T cells from blood, taken around 54 months after liver transplant. Receptors originate from a human patient who received a liver transplant. The graft donor may account for some of the T cells.

The CDR3 DNA sequence: TGTGCCAGCAGCTTAGCGCCAACGGGGGGTGAAAAACTGTTTTTT. Translation gives CASSLAPTGGEKLFF. V and J are TRBV7-2 and TRBJ1-4; a weak D match, TRBD1 (5 bases). Per the germline V gene, CDR1 is SGHTA and CDR2 is FQGNSA. V lost 0 bases and J 7 bases, leaving 12 bases between the germline ends. This CDR3 is 15 amino acids long.

The V call is TRBV6-1, the J call TRBJ1-2; maybe TRBD1 (5 bases). CDR1 is MNHNS, CDR2 SASEGT, per germline. Trimming removed 1 base from V and 3 bases from J, with 9 bases in between. There are 14 residues in the CDR3. CDR3 sequence (DNA): TGTGCCAGCAGTGAAGGGGGCAGATACTATGGCTACACCTTC. Its protein product is CASSEGGRYYGYTF.

The V gene is TRBV5-1, the J gene TRBJ2-5, with D uncertain. The CDR3 extends over 15 amino acids. Germline V CDR1 and CDR2: SGHRS, YFSETQ. V dropped 0 bases and J dropped 5 bases, with 14 bases sitting between them. The CDR3 DNA reads as TGCGCCAGCAGCTTGGACAGCGACCCGCGGGAGACCCAGTACTTC. Encoded protein: CASSLDSDPRETQYF.